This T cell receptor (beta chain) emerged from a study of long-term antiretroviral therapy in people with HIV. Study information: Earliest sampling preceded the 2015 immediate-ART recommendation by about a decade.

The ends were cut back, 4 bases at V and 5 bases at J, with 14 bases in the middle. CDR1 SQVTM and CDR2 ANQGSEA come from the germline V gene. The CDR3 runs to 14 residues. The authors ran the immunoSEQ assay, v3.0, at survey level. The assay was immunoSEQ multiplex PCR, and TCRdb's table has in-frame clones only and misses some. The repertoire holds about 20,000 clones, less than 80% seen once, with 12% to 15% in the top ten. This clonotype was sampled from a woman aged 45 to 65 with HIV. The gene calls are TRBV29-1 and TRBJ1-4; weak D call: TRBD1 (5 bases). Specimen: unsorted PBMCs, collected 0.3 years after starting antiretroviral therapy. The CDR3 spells CSVGGTALNEKLFF. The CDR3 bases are TGCAGCGTTGGGGGGACGGCCCTCAATGAAAAACTGTTTTTT.